The TCR beta chain described here comes from a study of CD8 T cells in ankylosing spondylitis. TCRdb re-derived calls from the 5' RACE reads in MiXCR, one entry per CDR3 protein. The table includes about 300,000 distinct CDR3 sequences, less than 25% detected once. This clonotype was seen only a few times. Germline V gene data show CDR1 as SGHKS and CDR2 as YYEKEE (reference sequence). The CDR3 totals 11 residues. V was cut by 7 bases and J by 6 bases, with 8 bases left in between. The sequenced material came from blood, either unsorted or a sorted T cell fraction (not recorded which). The TCR originated in a female donor with ankylosing spondylitis or in good health (not recorded which). The V gene is TRBV5-5, the J gene TRBJ1-5; D might be TRBD1 (5 bases). The CDR3 sequence: CASFQGQPQHF. The CDR3 DNA follows: TGTGCCAGCTTTCAGGGTCAGCCCCAGCATTTT. Full variable domain (remainder filled in from reference TRBV5-5 and TRBJ1-5): DAGVTQSPTHLIKTRGQQVTLRCSPISGHKSVSWYQQVLGQGPQFIFQYYEKEERGRGNFPDRFSARQFPNYSSELNVNALLLGDSALYLCASFQGQPQHFGDGTRLSIL.